Described below is a single TCR beta chain sequence and its context. Its antigen is still unknown. The repertoire was sequenced with immunoSEQ multiplex PCR; TCRdb's copy has only in-frame clones and lacks some. The table lists about 60,000 clones, approximately 80% of them singletons, with more than 1.5% in the top ten. The CDR3 spans 16 residues. The V segment lost 4 bases and the J segment 2 bases; nucleotides outside the gene matches: 9. Looked up from germline, CDR1 is KGHSH and CDR2 is LQKENI. The data are from a study of OX40 agonist ivuxolimab in advanced cancers. Whole-study findings and limits: Low normalized T-cell clonal expansion was additionally recorded for some nonresponders. CD4+ T cells averaged fewer expanded clones than CD8+ T cells.

The sequencing used CD4+ or CD8+ T cells sorted from blood, collected in a trial of the OX40 agonist ivuxolimab. This chain connects TRBV18 to TRBJ2-3, with TRBD1 matching over 7 bases. This receptor was obtained from an adult with an advanced solid tumor such as melanoma, head and neck, liver or kidney cancer. CDR3 sequence reads: CASSRDSFVFTDTQYF. The CDR3 DNA is TGTGCCAGCTCACGGGACAGTTTTGTATTCACAGATACGCAGTATTTT.